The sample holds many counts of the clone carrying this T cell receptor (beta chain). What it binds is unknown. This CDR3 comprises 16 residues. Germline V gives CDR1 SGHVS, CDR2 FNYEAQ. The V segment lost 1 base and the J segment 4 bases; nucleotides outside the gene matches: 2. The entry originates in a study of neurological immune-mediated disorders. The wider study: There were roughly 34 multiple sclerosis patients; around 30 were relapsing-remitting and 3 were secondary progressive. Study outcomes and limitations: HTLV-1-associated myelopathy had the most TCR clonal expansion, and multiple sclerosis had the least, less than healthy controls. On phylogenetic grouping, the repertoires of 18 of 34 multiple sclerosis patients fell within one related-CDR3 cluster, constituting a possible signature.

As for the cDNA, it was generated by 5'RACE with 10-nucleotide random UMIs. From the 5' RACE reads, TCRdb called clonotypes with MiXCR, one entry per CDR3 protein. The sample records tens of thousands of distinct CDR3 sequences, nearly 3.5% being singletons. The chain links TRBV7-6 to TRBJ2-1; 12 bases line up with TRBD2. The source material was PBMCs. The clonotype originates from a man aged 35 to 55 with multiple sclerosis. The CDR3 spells CASSLVTSGSYNEQFF. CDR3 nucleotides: TGTGCCAGCAGCTTAGTGACTAGCGGGAGTTACAATGAGCAGTTCTTC.